The present entry profiles one T cell receptor beta chain with its context. Its antigen is undetermined. The PCR contained 60 Vbeta and 13 Jbeta primers. Here immunoSEQ multiplex PCR was the method, and the copy in TCRdb shows in-frame clones only, minus some. The sample lists some 87,000 clones; 62% were seen once. The entry originates in a study of cytomegalovirus exposure and HLA in healthy donors. Study-level information: HLA-typed donors were the source of tens of millions of unique TCRs, which an early data release held. Study outcomes and limitations: A likely sequencing artifact accounted for one observed cluster of highly shared sequence variants. What a later analysis reportedly showed was that an Asian-associated ancestry cluster had fewer N-insertions than the roughly 700-donor mean.

Donors showed nominal health when sampled, although they likely had unrecorded immune exposures. The receptor was isolated from a woman in her thirties in good health and CMV-seropositive. Material for sequencing was PBMCs.

The DNA for the CDR3 is TGTGCCAGCAGCTCGACAGTCCAAGAGACCCAGTACTTC. Protein: CASSSTVQETQYF. The gene calls are TRBV7-3 and TRBJ2-5; possibly TRBD1 for D (5 bases). The CDR3 consists of 13 residues. The germline V and J ends were trimmed by 4 bases and 1 base, with 7 bases remaining between them. In germline, CDR1 is SGHTA, CDR2 FQGTGA. The whole variable domain, remainder taken from reference TRBV7-3 and TRBJ2-5, is GAGVSQTPSNKVTEKGKYVELRCDPISGHTALYWYRQSLGQGPEFLIYFQGTGAADDSGLPNDRFFAVRPEGSVSTLKIQRTERGDSAVYLCASSSTVQETQYFGPGTRLLVL.